The TCR beta chain described here comes from a study of blood T cell repertoires in COVID-19 (dated by TCRdb to the early 2020s). Regarding the research as a whole: The collaborator samples originated in the United States, Italy and Spain and spanned the acute and convalescent phases of COVID-19. The prospective study material was composed of cDNA or gDNA derived from T cells, B-cell-depleted T cells, or PBMCs. Deeply sampled blood TCRbeta repertoires from subjects exposed to, actively infected with, or recovered from COVID-19 were included in the dataset. A freely available public database, intended as a resource for researchers studying the immune response to SARS-CoV-2, is where the repertoires were released. The samples were drawn from two sources: the first 160 participants of the ongoing ImmuneRACE study, and 1,000 to 1,500 subjects contributed by 6 global collaborators. Sample metadata almost always included a de-identified subject ID, COVID-19 status, age in years and sex. Where available, HLA class I and class II types were obtained from metadata supplied by the sample provider rather than from assay-based typing.

This clone was counted a single time. What antigen it recognizes has not been identified. The sample holds no much larger clone one base away, and base qualities are not on file. In Seattle, one collaborating source enrolled patients while the infection was active and tracked those patients longitudinally over the course of disease. The collaborating institutions used their own protocols to collect whole blood in K2EDTA tubes. For TCRbeta analysis, collaborator samples were shipped as frozen whole blood, as isolated PBMCs, or as DNA extracted from either sample type. Here V drops 4 bases and J drops 2 bases, and the junction holds 7 bases not matched to any gene. CDR3 length: 15 amino acids, cysteine to phenylalanine. Just CDR3 DNA is preserved here, 45 bases in frame from base 1. The germline V gene gives CDR1 as LGHNA and CDR2 as YSLEER. The immunoSEQ Assay, a bias-controlled multiplex PCR, was used to amplify TCRbeta CDR3 regions from genomic DNA. Per the source publication's procedure: The number of nucleated cells in each sample was estimated from the amplification of reference gene primers within the assay. To quantify the absolute abundance of each unique TCRbeta CDR3 rearrangement, sequence reads were collapsed and filtered. Productive Simpson clonality was computed per sample as the square root of Simpson's diversity index over productive rearrangements. The immuneACCESS repertoire file appears here via TCRdb, limited to in-frame rearrangements. These files lack a portion of the clones; in checked studies, under half of the deficit traces to unresolved V genes, and the cause of the others is not known. V, J and clone size are those of that table, while D and trimming were read from the DNA. The sample contains approximately 93,000 clones, around 72% of them found a single time. The top ten hold over 3.5% of the sample.

Results the study describes overall, beyond this receptor: The amount of clinical and demographic metadata varied by source and participant and was provided uncurated.

Sequencing was performed on peripheral blood. This clonotype was sampled from a man between 70 and 80 years old with COVID-19, enrolled during active disease. The chain employs TRBV4-3 and TRBJ2-7; the central 8 bases match TRBD1. Read as DNA, the sequence is TGCGCCAGCAGCCTTGGACAGGGTTCCACCTACGAGCAGTACTTC. Its coded protein is CASSLGQGSTYEQYF.